This is a list of T cell receptor beta chains from one sample in a study of blood T cell repertoires in COVID-19. Here immunoSEQ multiplex PCR was the method, and the copy in TCRdb shows in-frame clones only, minus some. The sample has approximately 160,000 clones, about 86% seen once. Sequencing input: peripheral blood. The receptors originated from a man between 45 and 60 years old with active or convalescent COVID-19. The CDR3 runs from the conserved cysteine through the conserved F or W. Fields, in order: J gene, clone size, D gene, V gene, CDR3 DNA, CDR3 protein. A D gene is named only where the DNA matches it firmly. Where a row states a size, it is once, few, many or the class of an expanded clone; other rows omit it.

TRBJ2-5 | - | - | TRBV6-2/TRBV6-3 | TGTGCCAGCAGTTACGGGGCAGAGCAAGAGACCCAGTACTTC | CASSYGAEQETQYF
TRBJ2-7 | - | TRBD1 | TRBV6-1 | TGTGCCAGCAGTGAAGCGGAGGGACAGGGGATATACGAGCAGTACTTC | CASSEAEGQGIYEQYF
TRBJ1-6 | - | - | TRBV6-4 | TGTGCCAGCAGTGCAGGGGCGAATTCACCCCTCCACTTT | CASSAGANSPLHF
TRBJ1-2 | - | - | TRBV2 | TGTGCCAGCAGCGCACAGGGAACATTCTATGGCTACACCTTC | CASSAQGTFYGYTF
TRBJ1-1 | few | - | TRBV29-1 | TGCAGCGAGGGACCGTCGGGCACTGAAGCTTTCTTT | CSEGPSGTEAFF
TRBJ2-7 | - | - | TRBV7-2 | TGTGCCAGCAGCTTAGGGCGGGAACGCTACGAGCAGTACTTC | CASSLGRERYEQYF
TRBJ2-7 | - | - | TRBV15 | TGTGCCACCAGCAGAGATCAGGGATTTTCCTACGAGCAGTACTTC | CATSRDQGFSYEQYF
TRBJ2-2 | - | TRBD1 | TRBV19 | TGTGCCAGTAGTATATCCAGGGGGACCGGGGAGCTGTTTTTT | CASSISRGTGELFF
TRBJ2-3 | - | TRBD1 | TRBV18 | TGTGCCAGCTCACCGGGACAGGGCAGCACAGATACGCAGTATTTT | CASSPGQGSTDTQYF
TRBJ1-1 | once | TRBD1 | TRBV7-2 | TGTGCCAGCAGCCGTGCGACAGGGATTAGCTTCTTT | CASSRATGISFF
TRBJ2-7 | - | TRBD2 | TRBV12-5 | TGTGCTAGTGGTTTGGGGGTAGCGGGAGGGCCTGGCGAGCAGTACTTC | CASGLGVAGGPGEQYF
TRBJ1-5 | - | TRBD1 | TRBV6-1 | TGTGCCAGCCGTGACAGGGGCAATCAGCCCCAGCATTTT | CASRDRGNQPQHF
TRBJ2-5 | - | TRBD2 | TRBV7-2 | TGTGCCAGCAGCTTAGGGGGGGGACTGCCGAGGGACCAGTACTTC | CASSLGGGLPRDQYF
TRBJ1-6 | - | - | TRBV19 | TGTGCCAGTAGTATATCCCCACAGGGTGGTTTGTCACCCCTCCACTTT | CASSISPQGGLSPLHF
TRBJ1-1 | - | TRBD1 | TRBV6-5 | TGTGCCAGCAGTTACCGGGACAGGGGGCCAACTATTGAAGCTTTCTTT | CASSYRDRGPTIEAFF
TRBJ2-1 | few | - | TRBV21-1 | TGTGCCAGCAGCAAAGACTTAAACTCCTACAATGAGCAGTTCTTC | CASSKDLNSYNEQFF
TRBJ1-4 | once | - | TRBV18 | TGTGCCAGCTCACCCGATACAGTAACTAATGAAAAACTGTTTTTT | CASSPDTVTNEKLFF
TRBJ2-7 | - | TRBD2 | TRBV6-2/TRBV6-3 | TGTGCCAGCAGTTGGCGGGGGAGCTCCTACGAGCAGTACTTC | CASSWRGSSYEQYF
TRBJ2-3 | few | - | TRBV30 | TGTGCCTGGAGTGTAGACTCATTGAGGGATACGCAGTATTTT | CAWSVDSLRDTQYF
TRBJ1-1 | - | TRBD1 | TRBV18 | TGTGCCAGCTCACATGGACAGGGATTGGATGAAGCTTTCTTT | CASSHGQGLDEAFF
TRBJ2-1 | - | TRBD2 | TRBV11-3 | TGTGCCAGCAGCTTAAGTAGCGGGAGTCGTGCTGAGCAGTTCTTC | CASSLSSGSRAEQFF
TRBJ1-2 | - | - | TRBV5-1 | TGCGCCAGCAGCTTGGACAGGGCTCTGGGATTTGGCTACACCTTC | CASSLDRALGFGYTF
TRBJ1-2 | - | - | TRBV6-5 | TGTGCCAGCAAAGCAGGACTTGAGGCCCTATATGGCTACACCTTC | CASKAGLEALYGYTF
TRBJ2-7 | - | - | TRBV5-3 | TGTGCCAGAAGCTTGGTGGGCAGCCGGATCGACGAGCAGTACTTC | CARSLVGSRIDEQYF